This paragraph reports one T cell receptor beta chain. The antigen remains unidentified. V shed 4 bases and J shed 10 bases, with 13 bases lying between them. The germline gives CDR1 SNHLY, CDR2 FYNNEI. The length of the CDR3 is 13 residues. The sample originates from a study of cytomegalovirus exposure and HLA in healthy donors. Regarding the study as a whole: Diagnosis of cytomegalovirus status made by the classifier reportedly showed high specificity and sensitivity. Among TCR beta chains, those listed as cytomegalovirus-associated numbered about 160.

Profiling relied on immunoSEQ multiplex PCR, and the TCRdb table lists in-frame clones only, not all of them. Among fewer than 200,000 clones, 65% to 85% were seen once, and the ten largest hold around 2.8%. Sample: PBMCs. This chain connects TRBV2 to TRBJ1-4, with D unclear. The receptor comes from a woman in her late teens or twenties in good health and CMV-seropositive. CDR3 nucleotide sequence: TGTGCCAGCAGTGGGGCCCATGGCGTAAAACTGTTTTTT. Translation: CASSGAHGVKLFF.